This is a list of T cell receptor beta chains from one sample in a study of CD8 T cells in Susac syndrome. Via MiXCR, TCRdb re-called the immunoSEQ multiplex PCR reads, giving one row per CDR3 protein. The sample yields roughly 200,000 distinct CDR3 sequences, 85% to 95% seen once. Sequencing was carried out using CD8+ T cells from PBMCs. The receptors shown here come from a human donor with multiple sclerosis. Each CDR3 is given with its conserved first and last residue. A D gene is named only where the DNA matches it firmly. Only some rows state a clone size, as once, few, many or a class for expanded clones.

v_call,j_call,clone_size,d_call,cdr3_aa,cdr3_nt
TRBV7-2,TRBJ2-1,few,.,CASSFNNEQFF,TGTGCCAGCAGCTTTAACAATGAGCAGTTCTTC
TRBV3-1,TRBJ1-5,.,.,CASSQDRGINQPQHF,TGTGCCAGCAGCCAAGATCGTGGGATCAATCAGCCCCAGCATTTT
TRBV9,TRBJ1-5,.,.,CASSRSNQPQHF,TGTGCCAGCAGCCGAAGCAATCAGCCCCAGCATTTT
TRBV20-1,TRBJ2-3,.,.,CSARDSSLARPNTQYF,TGCAGTGCTAGAGATTCGAGTCTCGCCCGGCCTAATACGCAGTATTTT
TRBV7-9,TRBJ2-7,.,.,CASSLEQASPYEQYF,TGTGCCAGCAGCTTAGAACAGGCAAGTCCCTACGAGCAGTACTTC
TRBV2,TRBJ2-7,.,.,CASSEAQEETEDNEQYF,TGTGCCAGCAGTGAAGCGCAGGAGGAAACCGAGGATAACGAGCAGTACTTC
TRBV14,TRBJ2-1,once,.,CASSQDVGGGRSRQFF,TGTGCCAGCAGCCAAGATGTAGGGGGGGGACGCTCCAGGCAGTTCTTC
TRBV18,TRBJ2-1,.,.,CASSALGNEQFF,TGTGCCAGCTCAGCGCTAGGAAATGAGCAGTTCTTC
TRBV5-6,TRBJ1-2,.,.,CASSLPGAGIMDGYTF,TGTGCCAGCAGCCTACCAGGGGCAGGGATAATGGATGGCTACACCTTC
TRBV13,TRBJ2-5,.,TRBD2,CASSLDASGQQETQYF,TGTGCCAGCAGCTTAGACGCTAGCGGTCAACAAGAGACCCAGTACTTC
TRBV6-5,TRBJ2-4,.,.,CASSYSVRDGAKNIQYF,TGTGCCAGCAGTTACTCGGTCCGGGATGGAGCCAAAAACATTCAGTACTTC
TRBV28,TRBJ2-4,.,TRBD1,CASSPTGGLNIQYF,TGTGCCAGCAGCCCGACAGGGGGCTTAAACATTCAGTACTTC
TRBV7-8,TRBJ2-1,.,.,CASSLVGVEQFF,TGTGCCAGCAGCTTAGTGGGAGTTGAGCAGTTCTTC
TRBV19,TRBJ1-6,once,TRBD1,CASSLGQGATYNSPLHF,TGTGCCAGTAGTCTTGGACAGGGGGCCACCTATAATTCACCCCTCCACTTT
TRBV2,TRBJ1-2,.,TRBD1,CASRDRDRANYGYTF,TGTGCCAGCAGGGATCGGGACAGAGCTAACTATGGCTACACCTTC
TRBV30,TRBJ2-5,.,TRBD1,CAWSGTFRDREETQYF,TGTGCCTGGAGTGGCACCTTCCGGGACAGGGAGGAGACCCAGTACTTC
TRBV2,TRBJ2-7,.,TRBD1,CASRQGYEQYF,TGTGCCAGCCGACAGGGATACGAGCAGTACTTC
TRBV29-1,TRBJ2-7,.,.,CSVAGGLSYEQYF,TGCAGCGTTGCGGGGGGCCTCTCCTACGAGCAGTACTTC
TRBV5-1,TRBJ1-1,.,.,CASSFLGEEAFF,TGCGCCAGCAGCTTTCTGGGGGAGGAAGCTTTCTTT
TRBV12-3/TRBV12-4,TRBJ2-1,.,TRBD2,CASRTERDQSYNEQFF,TGTGCCAGCAGAACTGAGCGGGACCAGTCCTACAATGAGCAGTTCTTC
TRBV28,TRBJ2-1,.,TRBD2,CASRLAANNEQFF,TGTGCCAGCCGACTAGCGGCCAACAATGAGCAGTTCTTC
TRBV4-1,TRBJ1-5,.,.,CASSQKGEYSNQPQHF,TGCGCCAGCAGCCAAAAGGGGGAGTATAGCAATCAGCCCCAGCATTTT
TRBV24-1,TRBJ2-5,.,TRBD1,CATSDSGTEKQETQYF,TGTGCCACCAGTGATTCCGGGACAGAGAAACAAGAGACCCAGTACTTC
TRBV4-2,TRBJ2-2,.,TRBD1,CASSQDRAGGNTGELFF,TGTGCCAGCAGCCAAGATAGGGCAGGGGGGAACACCGGGGAGCTGTTTTTT
TRBV7-9,TRBJ2-1,once,.,CASNPTRNEQFF,TGTGCCAGCAACCCCACACGGAATGAGCAGTTCTTC
TRBV12-3/TRBV12-4,TRBJ2-7,few,.,CASSLDRDSYEQYF,TGTGCCAGCAGTTTAGACAGGGACTCCTACGAGCAGTACTTC
TRBV12-3/TRBV12-4,TRBJ1-2,.,.,CASSYGGPAYGYTF,TGTGCCAGCAGTTATGGAGGACCCGCGTATGGCTACACCTTC
TRBV29-1,TRBJ2-7,.,.,CSVGWTRNYEQYF,TGCAGCGTGGGCTGGACAAGAAACTACGAGCAGTACTTC
TRBV5-1,TRBJ2-1,.,.,CASSLYQGNEQFF,TGCGCCAGCAGCTTATACCAGGGCAATGAGCAGTTCTTC
TRBV5-1,TRBJ2-7,once,.,CASSLAPPLSSYEQYF,TGCGCCAGCAGCTTGGCCCCACCATTGAGCTCCTACGAGCAGTACTTC
TRBV29-1,TRBJ1-2,.,.,CSVALGIGSGGYTF,TGCAGCGTTGCCCTCGGCATTGGGAGTGGGGGCTACACCTTC
TRBV20-1,TRBJ2-7,.,.,CSARDKVLSLYEQYF,TGCAGTGCTAGAGATAAAGTCCTATCTCTCTACGAGCAGTACTTC
TRBV5-1,TRBJ1-6,.,TRBD1,CASSLARTGNNSPLHF,TGCGCCAGCAGCTTGGCCCGGACAGGCAATAATTCACCCCTCCACTTT
TRBV5-1,TRBJ2-7,few,.,CASSLVQGSYEQYF,TGCGCCAGCAGCTTGGTTCAGGGCTCCTACGAGCAGTACTTC
TRBV4-1,TRBJ1-2,.,.,CASSQSGLGGYTF,TGCGCCAGCAGCCAATCTGGGCTTGGAGGCTACACCTTC
TRBV29-1,TRBJ1-2,.,.,CSVNEGWGYTF,TGCAGCGTTAATGAGGGCTGGGGCTACACCTTC
TRBV18,TRBJ2-5,.,.,CASSPQGGETQYF,TGTGCCAGCTCACCGCAGGGAGGTGAGACCCAGTACTTC
TRBV14,TRBJ2-7,.,.,CATSGLPAPYEQYF,TGTGCCACCTCGGGCCTCCCAGCCCCCTACGAGCAGTACTTC
TRBV20-1,TRBJ2-7,.,.,CSARGLEEPYEQYF,TGCAGTGCTAGGGGGCTGGAGGAGCCCTACGAGCAGTACTTC
TRBV28,TRBJ2-7,.,.,CASSFAGSYEQYF,TGTGCCAGCAGTTTCGCAGGCTCCTACGAGCAGTACTTC
TRBV19,TRBJ2-1,once,TRBD2,CASRQLARNEQFF,TGTGCCAGTAGACAACTAGCGAGGAATGAGCAGTTCTTC
TRBV20-1,TRBJ2-1,.,TRBD2,CSADGGLGNNEQFF,TGCAGCGCCGATGGGGGACTAGGGAACAATGAGCAGTTCTTC
TRBV7-3,TRBJ1-1,.,TRBD1,CASSRGQGSGEAFF,TGTGCCAGCAGTAGGGGACAGGGGAGCGGCGAAGCTTTCTTT
TRBV20-1,TRBJ1-4,.,.,CSAPSRTIWGKLFF,TGCAGTGCTCCCTCGAGGACCATTTGGGGGAAACTGTTTTTT
TRBV3-1,TRBJ2-7,.,.,CASSQTLGSTYEQYF,TGTGCCAGCAGCCAAACATTGGGGTCTACCTACGAGCAGTACTTC
TRBV27,TRBJ2-3,.,TRBD2,CASSLIAGGNTQYF,TGTGCCAGCAGTTTAATAGCGGGAGGGAACACGCAGTATTTT
TRBV20-1,TRBJ1-2,.,.,CSARGPPGDGYTF,TGCAGTGCTAGAGGACCTCCCGGGGATGGCTACACCTTC
TRBV27,TRBJ1-2,.,.,CASRAGSYGYTF,TGTGCCAGCAGGGCAGGGTCGTATGGCTACACCTTC
TRBV3-1,TRBJ1-2,.,.,CASSPHPDSYGYTF,TGTGCCAGCAGTCCTCACCCGGACAGCTATGGCTACACCTTC
TRBV20-1,TRBJ2-2,.,.,CSADDSSNTGELFF,TGCAGTGCTGATGACAGCTCGAACACCGGGGAGCTGTTTTTT
TRBV1,TRBJ2-7,.,.,CTSCRGALSYEQYF,TGCACCAGTTGCAGGGGGGCCCTCTCCTACGAGCAGTACTTC
TRBV5-1,TRBJ2-1,.,.,CASSQGSDEQFF,TGCGCCAGCAGCCAGGGGTCGGATGAGCAGTTCTTC
TRBV7-9,TRBJ1-6,.,TRBD1,CASNEGQDYNSPLHF,TGTGCCAGCAACGAGGGACAGGACTATAATTCACCCCTCCACTTT
TRBV5-6,TRBJ2-1,.,TRBD1,CASSWTGRSYNEQFF,TGTGCCAGCAGCTGGACAGGGAGGTCCTACAATGAGCAGTTCTTC
TRBV5-1,TRBJ2-7,.,.,CASSLVVEGYEQYF,TGCGCCAGCAGCTTGGTGGTAGAGGGCTACGAGCAGTACTTC
TRBV19,TRBJ1-1,.,.,CASTVAANTEAFF,TGTGCCAGTACCGTGGCAGCGAACACTGAAGCTTTCTTT
TRBV20-1,TRBJ2-7,once,.,CSAIHPEDYEQYF,TGCAGTGCTATCCACCCGGAAGACTACGAGCAGTACTTC
TRBV23-1,TRBJ1-1,.,.,CASSSLRVWNTEAFF,TGCGCCAGCAGTTCCCTGAGGGTATGGAACACTGAAGCTTTCTTT
TRBV7-6,TRBJ2-7,.,TRBD2,CASSALISGSSYEQYF,TGTGCCAGCAGCGCACTAATTAGCGGGAGCTCCTACGAGCAGTACTTC
TRBV5-4,TRBJ2-5,.,TRBD2,CASSLIAGGLETQYF,TGTGCCAGCAGCCTGATAGCGGGGGGGTTGGAGACCCAGTACTTC